This T cell receptor (beta chain) was obtained from a study of a mutant IDH1 vaccine in newly diagnosed glioma. Concerning this clone itself: The antigen is undetermined.

Profiled with immunoSEQ multiplex PCR; TCRdb holds only in-frame clones, not every one. The table shows fewer than 95,000 clones, with 75% to 90% occurring only once. The V end lost 4 bases, the J end lost 9 bases, and 21 bases lay between the germline ends. CDR3 length equals 15 residues. Germline assignment: CDR1 MDHEN and CDR2 SYDVKM. Time point reported: week 47, end of study. A 20-mer mutant IDH1 peptide at 300 ug was injected subcutaneously with topical imiquimod. This chain connects TRBV28 to TRBJ2-5; a weak D match, TRBD1 (6 bases). The TCR sequence derives from a man aged 40-55 years with glioma. The sample in question was PBMCs, obtained from a glioma patient whose treatment included an IDH1 peptide vaccine. As DNA, the CDR3 is TGTGCCAGCAGTTCCCAGGACAGCTACGGAGGTGCCCAGTACTTC. Translating it yields CASSSQDSYGGAQYF.